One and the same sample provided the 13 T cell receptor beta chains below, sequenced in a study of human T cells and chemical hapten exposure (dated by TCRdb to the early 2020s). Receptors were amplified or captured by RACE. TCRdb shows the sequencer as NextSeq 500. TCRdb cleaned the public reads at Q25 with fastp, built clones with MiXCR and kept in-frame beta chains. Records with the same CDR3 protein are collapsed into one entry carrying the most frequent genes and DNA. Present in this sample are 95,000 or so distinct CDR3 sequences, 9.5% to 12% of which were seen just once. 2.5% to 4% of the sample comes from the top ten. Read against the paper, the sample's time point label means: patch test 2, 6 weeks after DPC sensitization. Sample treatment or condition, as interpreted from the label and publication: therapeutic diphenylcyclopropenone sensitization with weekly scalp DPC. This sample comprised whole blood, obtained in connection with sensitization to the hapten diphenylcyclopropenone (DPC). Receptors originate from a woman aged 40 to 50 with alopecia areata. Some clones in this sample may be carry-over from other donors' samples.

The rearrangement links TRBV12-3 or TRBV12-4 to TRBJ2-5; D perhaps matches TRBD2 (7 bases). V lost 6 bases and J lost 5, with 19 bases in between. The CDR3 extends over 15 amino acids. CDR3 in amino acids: CASSLLGGALETQYF. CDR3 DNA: TGTGCCAGCAGCCTACTTGGGGGGGCCCTGGAGACCCAGTACTTC.

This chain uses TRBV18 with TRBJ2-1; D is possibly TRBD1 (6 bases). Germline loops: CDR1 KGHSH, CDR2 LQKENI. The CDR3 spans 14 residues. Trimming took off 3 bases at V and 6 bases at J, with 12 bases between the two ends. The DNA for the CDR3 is TGTGCCAGCTCACCGCGACAGGATCTCAATGAGCAGTTCTTC. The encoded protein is CASSPRQDLNEQFF.

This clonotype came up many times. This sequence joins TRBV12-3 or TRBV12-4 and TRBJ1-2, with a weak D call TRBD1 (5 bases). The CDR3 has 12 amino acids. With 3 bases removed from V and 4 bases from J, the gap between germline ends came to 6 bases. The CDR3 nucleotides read TGTGCCAGCAGTTTCGACAGCTATGGCTACACCTTC. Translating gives CASSFDSYGYTF.

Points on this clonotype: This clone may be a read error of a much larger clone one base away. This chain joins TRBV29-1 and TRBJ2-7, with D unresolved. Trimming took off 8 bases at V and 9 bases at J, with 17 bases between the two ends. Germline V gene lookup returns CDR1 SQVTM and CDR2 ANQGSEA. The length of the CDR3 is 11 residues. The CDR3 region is CSTRDDQAQYF. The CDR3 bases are TGCAGCACCAGAGACGACCAGGCGCAGTACTTC.

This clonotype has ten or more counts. CDR3 sequence: CASSIRTSQETQYF. DNA for the CDR3: TGTGCCAGTAGTATAAGGACTAGCCAAGAGACCCAGTACTTC. The chain carries TRBV19 and TRBJ2-5; 7 bases are a match to TRBD2. V lost 2 bases to trimming and J lost 1 base; unmatched junction nucleotides: 1. The CDR3 consists of 14 residues. Looked up from germline, CDR1 is LNHDA and CDR2 is SQIVND (reference sequence).

The CDR3, as DNA: TGTGCCAGCAGCCGGACAGATAACACTGAAGCTTTCTTT. As protein: CASSRTDNTEAFF. V is TRBV3-1 and J is TRBJ1-1, with D possibly being TRBD1 (6 bases). This CDR3 has 13 amino acids. CDR1 is LGHDT and CDR2 is YNNKEL in the germline V gene (reference sequence). The V gene lost 4 bases and the J gene lost 2 bases, with 8 bases spanning the gap.

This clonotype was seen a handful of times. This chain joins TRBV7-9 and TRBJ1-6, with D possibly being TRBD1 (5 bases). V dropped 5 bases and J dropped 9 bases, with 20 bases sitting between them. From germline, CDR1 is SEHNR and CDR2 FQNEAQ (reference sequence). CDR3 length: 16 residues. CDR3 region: CASSPSRDWEGSPLHF. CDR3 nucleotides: TGTGCCAGCAGCCCGTCCCGGGACTGGGAGGGTTCACCCCTCCACTTT.

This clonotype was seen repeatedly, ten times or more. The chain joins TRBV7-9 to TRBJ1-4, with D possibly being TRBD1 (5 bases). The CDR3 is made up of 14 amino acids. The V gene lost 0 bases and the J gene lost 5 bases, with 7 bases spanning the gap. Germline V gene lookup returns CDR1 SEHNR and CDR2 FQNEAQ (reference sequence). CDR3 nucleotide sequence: TGTGCCAGCAGCTTAGCGCGGGACAATGAAAAACTGTTTTTT. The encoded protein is CASSLARDNEKLFF.

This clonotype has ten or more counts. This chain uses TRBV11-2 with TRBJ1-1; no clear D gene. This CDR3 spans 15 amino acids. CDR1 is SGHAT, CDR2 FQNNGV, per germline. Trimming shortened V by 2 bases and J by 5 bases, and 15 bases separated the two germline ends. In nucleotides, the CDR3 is TGTGCCAGCAGCTTAATTAGGCGGGCGGGGACTGAAGCTTTCTTT. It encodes CASSLIRRAGTEAFF.

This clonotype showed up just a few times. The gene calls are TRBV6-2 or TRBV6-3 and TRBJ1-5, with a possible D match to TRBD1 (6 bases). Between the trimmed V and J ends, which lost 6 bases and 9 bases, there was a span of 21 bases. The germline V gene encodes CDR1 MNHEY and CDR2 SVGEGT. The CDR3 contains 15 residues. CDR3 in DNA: TGTGCCAGCAGACTATCCCGGGACACGGAAAGGCCCCAGCATTTT. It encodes CASRLSRDTERPQHF.

The CDR3 coding sequence is TGTGCCAGCGAATGGTCGGGGGGCTATGGCTACACCTTC. Residues: CASEWSGGYGYTF. The gene calls are TRBV28 and TRBJ1-2; D is perhaps TRBD1 (5 bases). The CDR3 is made up of 13 amino acids. CDR1 is MDHEN, CDR2 SYDVKM, per germline. With 8 bases removed from V and 4 bases from J, the gap between germline ends came to 14 bases.

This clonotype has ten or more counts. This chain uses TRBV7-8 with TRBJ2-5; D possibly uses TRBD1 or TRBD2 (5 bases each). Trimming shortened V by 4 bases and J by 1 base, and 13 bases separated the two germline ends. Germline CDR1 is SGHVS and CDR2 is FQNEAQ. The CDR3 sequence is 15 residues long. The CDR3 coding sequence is TGTGCCAGCAGCTGGGACGGGACCCTCCAAGAGACCCAGTACTTC. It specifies CASSWDGTLQETQYF.

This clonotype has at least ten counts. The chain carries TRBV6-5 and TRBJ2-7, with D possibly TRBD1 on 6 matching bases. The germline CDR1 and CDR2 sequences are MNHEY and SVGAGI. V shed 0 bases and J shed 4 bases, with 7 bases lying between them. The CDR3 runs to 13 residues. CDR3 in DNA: TGTGCCAGCAGTTACTCGAGGGGGTACGAGCAGTACTTC. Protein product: CASSYSRGYEQYF.